What follows are 23 T cell receptor beta chains derived from one specimen sequenced in a study of T cell responses to AZD1222 COVID-19 vaccine. Method: immunoSEQ multiplex PCR; TCRdb's copy keeps in-frame clones and lacks some. This sample yields tens of thousands of clones, of which around 84% are seen a single time; 5.6% belongs to the top ten. Material: peripheral blood, obtained 28 days after the second AZD1222 dose. The receptors come from an adult who received the AZD1222 COVID-19 vaccine.

The table lists this clone with a few counts. This chain connects TRBV27 to TRBJ2-2, with D possibly matching TRBD1 (5 bases). Germline CDR1 and CDR2: MNHEY and SMNVEV (reference sequence). This CDR3 is built from 13 residues. Trimming cost V 5 bases and J 7 bases, with 11 bases left between them. The CDR3 coding sequence is TGTGCCAGCAGTCCTCGTAGGGGCGGGGAGCTGTTTTTT. Its protein product is CASSPRRGGELFF.

The chain combines TRBV11-2 with TRBJ1-2; possibly TRBD1 for D (6 bases). The CDR3 spans 15 residues. Germline V gives CDR1 SGHAT, CDR2 FQNNGV. Trimming stripped 5 bases from V and 5 bases from J, with 18 bases between. The CDR3, as DNA: TGTGCCAGCAGCGACTTGCGGGGGCGAGGTTATGGCTACACCTTC. Translating it yields CASSDLRGRGYGYTF.

The rearrangement uses TRBV7-3 and TRBJ2-7; 9 positions match TRBD1. CDR1 SGHTA and CDR2 FQGTGA come from the germline V gene. The ends lost 4 bases at V and 6 bases at J; junction bases unmatched: 4. The CDR3 length is 13 residues. CDR3 residues: CASSWDRVGEQYF. The CDR3, as DNA: TGTGCCAGCAGCTGGGACAGGGTGGGCGAGCAGTACTTC. Filled out from reference TRBV7-3 and TRBJ2-7, the complete variable domain reads GAGVSQTPSNKVTEKGKYVELRCDPISGHTALYWYRQSLGQGPEFLIYFQGTGAADDSGLPNDRFFAVRPEGSVSTLKIQRTERGDSAVYLCASSWDRVGEQYFGPGTRLTVT.

J is TRBJ1-4 and V is TRBV6-5, with D uncertain. Germline V gives CDR1 MNHEY, CDR2 SVGAGI. Trimming took 6 bases from V and 0 from J, leaving 11 bases between them. This CDR3 spans 15 amino acids. The CDR3, as DNA: TGTGCCAGCAGGGAGGCAGCTGCAACTAATGAAAAACTGTTTTTT. It specifies CASREAAATNEKLFF.

The V call is TRBV11-2, the J call TRBJ1-4, with 9 bases that match TRBD1. Germline V gene data show CDR1 as SGHAT and CDR2 as FQNNGV. This CDR3 is 15 amino acids long. The V gene end was trimmed by 5 bases and the J gene end by 8 bases; junction bases not matched to a gene: 9. DNA of the CDR3: TGTGCCAGCAGCCCCCGGACAGGGGTGTGGGAAAAACTGTTTTTT. It codes for CASSPRTGVWEKLFF. The full variable domain, completed using reference TRBV11-2 and TRBJ1-4, is EAGVAQSPRYKIIEKRQSVAFWCNPISGHATLYWYQQILGQGPKLLIQFQNNGVVDDSQLPKDRFSAERLKGVDSTLKIQPAKLEDSAVYLCASSPRTGVWEKLFFGSGTQLSVL.

The V gene is TRBV6-5, the J gene TRBJ2-7, with D perhaps being TRBD1 or TRBD2 (6 bases each). Per germline, CDR1 MNHEY and CDR2 SVGAGI. Trimming took 0 bases from V and 2 from J, leaving 11 bases between them. The CDR3 runs 15 residues. The CDR3 coding sequence is TGTGCCAGCAGTTACTCTGGGGGGCCCACCTACGAGCAGTACTTC. Protein product: CASSYSGGPTYEQYF.

V usage is TRBV9 and J usage is TRBJ1-6, with D perhaps TRBD1 (5 bases). V lost 0 bases to trimming and J lost 9 bases, with 10 bases between them. Germline V gives CDR1 SGDLS, CDR2 YYNGEE. This CDR3 contains 14 residues. The CDR3, as DNA: TGTGCCAGCAGCGTAGTAGGGGCGAGTTCACCCCTCCACTTT. Its protein is CASSVVGASSPLHF.

This chain joins TRBV7-9 and TRBJ2-7; tentative D call: TRBD1 (7 bases). Trimming pared 8 bases from V and 0 bases from J, leaving 17 bases between. This CDR3 has 15 residues. Germline V gives CDR1 SEHNR, CDR2 FQNEAQ (reference sequence). The CDR3 is CASQPPGGSSYEQYF. Here the CDR3 DNA reads TGTGCCAGCCAACCCCCAGGGGGGAGCTCCTACGAGCAGTACTTC.

The rearrangement joins TRBV9 to TRBJ2-2; 13 positions match TRBD2. The CDR3 consists of 18 residues. V shed 7 bases, J shed 0 bases, and the junction held 9 bases outside the gene matches. The V gene's germline CDR1 is SGDLS and CDR2 YYNGEE. CDR3 nucleotides: TGTGCCAGCTCACGAGGGGGGACTAGCGGGGCGAACACCGGGGAGCTGTTTTTT. Encoded protein: CASSRGGTSGANTGELFF.

The rearrangement uses TRBV7-8 and TRBJ2-5; 8 bases match TRBD1. From germline, CDR1 is SGHVS and CDR2 FQNEAQ. This CDR3 region has 19 residues. The V and J ends lost 5 bases and 5 bases, in that order; junction bases with no gene match: 22. For the CDR3, the DNA is TGTGCCAGCAGCCTTTGGGACAGGTCATGGGAGGTGGGCAAGGAGACCCAGTACTTC. Translation: CASSLWDRSWEVGKETQYF.

V gene TRBV11-3 combines with J gene TRBJ2-5, with D possibly being TRBD1 (5 bases). The CDR3 has 17 residues. Trimming took off 5 bases at V and 3 bases at J, with 22 bases between the two ends. The V gene's germline CDR1 is SGHNT and CDR2 YENEEA. CDR3 sequence: CASSHHGGVGAKETQYF. The CDR3 bases are TGTGCCAGCAGCCACCACGGCGGAGTTGGGGCCAAAGAGACCCAGTACTTC.

The rearrangement uses TRBV7-9 and TRBJ2-5; D not certain. The length of the CDR3 is 15 residues. From germline, CDR1 is SEHNR and CDR2 FQNEAQ (reference sequence). Trimming removed 1 base at V and 1 base at J, with 10 bases between. CDR3 residues: CASSLDRGFQETQYF. The CDR3 nucleotides are TGTGCCAGCAGCTTAGATCGAGGCTTCCAAGAGACCCAGTACTTC.

The genes are TRBV27 and TRBJ1-5; no reliable D call. The CDR3 has 13 residues. V was trimmed by 9 bases and J by 5 bases, leaving 14 bases between them. Germline V gene data show CDR1 as MNHEY and CDR2 as SMNVEV (reference sequence). CDR3 region: CASSLGWDQPQHF. The DNA of the CDR3 is TGTGCCAGTTCCCTCGGCTGGGATCAGCCCCAGCATTTT.

In DNA, the CDR3 is TGCAGCGCCAGGAACTCTGGAAACACCATATATTTT. Protein sequence: CSARNSGNTIYF. The V and J genes are TRBV29-1 and TRBJ1-3; D gene uncertain. In germline, CDR1 is SQVTM, CDR2 ANQGSEA. Trimming stripped 7 bases from V and 0 bases from J, with 7 bases between. The CDR3 loop spans 12 amino acids.

The genes are TRBV3-1 (or the pseudogene TRBV3-2) and TRBJ1-4; a possible D gene is TRBD1 (6 bases). Trimming pared 2 bases from V and 8 bases from J, leaving 15 bases between. Germline V gives CDR1 LGHDT, CDR2 YNNKEL (reference sequence). The CDR3 runs 15 residues. CDR3 protein: CASSQRGVREEKLFF. CDR3 DNA: TGTGCCAGCAGCCAAAGGGGGGTCAGGGAAGAAAAACTGTTTTTT.

This rearrangement joins TRBV7-2 to TRBJ2-3; D possibly corresponds to TRBD1 (5 bases). V lost 5 bases and J lost 6, with 15 bases in between. The CDR3 has 14 residues. Germline values: CDR1 SGHTA, CDR2 FQGNSA. CDR3 in amino acids: CASSPQDGPDTQYF. As DNA, the CDR3 is TGTGCCAGCAGCCCACAGGACGGGCCGGATACGCAGTATTTT. Full variable domain (missing parts from reference TRBV7-2 and TRBJ2-3): GAGVSQSPSNKVTEKGKDVELRCDPISGHTALYWYRQSLGQGLEFLIYFQGNSAPDKSGLPSDRFSAERTGGSVSTLTIQRTQQEDSAVYLCASSPQDGPDTQYFGPGTRLTVL.

This chain connects TRBV5-1 to TRBJ2-1; 8 bases agree with TRBD1. V lost 0 bases, J lost 6 bases, and 5 bases stayed unmatched. The CDR3 covers 15 residues. Germline V CDR1 and CDR2: SGHRS, YFSETQ. CDR3 amino acids: CASSLDTGGSNEQFF. DNA of the CDR3: TGCGCCAGCAGCTTGGATACAGGGGGGTCCAATGAGCAGTTCTTC.

CDR3 sequence reads: CATRRGITEAFF. CDR3 nucleotides: TGTGCCACCCGCAGGGGAATCACTGAAGCTTTCTTT. This rearrangement joins TRBV6-5 to TRBJ1-1; D might be TRBD1 (6 bases). Trimming took off 10 bases at V and 4 bases at J, with 13 bases between the two ends. Germline lookup yields CDR1 MNHEY and CDR2 SVGAGI. This CDR3 contains 12 residues.

Remarks on this clone: Other DNA sequences in this sample translate to the same CDR3. This chain uses TRBV30 with TRBJ1-1; D is possibly TRBD1 (5 bases). Germline lookup yields CDR1 GTSNPN and CDR2 SVGIG (reference sequence). The CDR3 runs to 13 residues. The V end lost 2 bases, the J end lost 1 base, and 8 bases lay between the germline ends. CDR3 DNA sequence: TGTGCCTGGAGTCGCGGGGGGAACACTGAAGCTTTCTTT. It yields the protein CAWSRGGNTEAFF.

A single count supports this clone. The rearrangement uses TRBV7-6 and TRBJ2-7; 7 nucleotides line up with TRBD2. Trimming took 2 bases from V and 3 from J; bases not matched to a gene: 16. The CDR3 consists of 18 residues. Germline assignment: CDR1 SGHVS and CDR2 FNYEAQ. CDR3 in amino acids: CASSLRGPSTSRFYEQYF. CDR3 DNA sequence: TGTGCCAGCAGCTTAAGAGGCCCCTCGACTAGCCGCTTCTACGAGCAGTACTTC. The full variable domain, its missing parts supplied by reference TRBV7-6 and TRBJ2-7, is GAGVSQSPRYKVTKRGQDVALRCDPISGHVSLYWYRQALGQGPEFLTYFNYEAQQDKSGLPNDRFSAERPEGSISTLTIQRTEQRDSAMYRCASSLRGPSTSRFYEQYFGPGTRLTVT.

The rearrangement uses TRBV4-1 and TRBJ2-7; TRBD1 agrees at 9 bases. V lost 3 bases and J lost 3; bases outside the gene matches: 6. The CDR3 has 15 amino acids. Germline V CDR1 and CDR2: MGHRA, YSYEKL. The CDR3 spells CASSQGQGFSYEQYF. The CDR3 DNA reads as TGCGCCAGCAGCCAGGGACAGGGTTTCAGCTACGAGCAGTACTTC.

V and J are TRBV11-2 and TRBJ2-3; D remains unclear. The CDR3 spans 16 residues. Trimming took 5 bases from V and 1 from J, leaving 16 bases between them. Germline CDR1 and CDR2: SGHAT and FQNNGV. In nucleotides, the CDR3 is TGTGCCAGCAGCCCCCGGCAGGATTCGGGCACAGATACGCAGTATTTT. Translating gives CASSPRQDSGTDTQYF.

The chain combines TRBV6-2 or TRBV6-3 with TRBJ2-1; 11 nucleotides match TRBD2. This CDR3 has 16 residues. J was trimmed by 4 bases and V by 5 bases; bases with no gene match: 7. The germline gives CDR1 MNHEY, CDR2 SVGEGT. Here the CDR3 reads CASSPLTSGTYNEQFF. As DNA, the CDR3 is TGTGCCAGCAGTCCCTTGACTAGCGGGACTTACAATGAGCAGTTCTTC.